This TCR beta chain was recovered during a study of blood T cell repertoires in COVID-19 (dated by TCRdb to about 2020). Describing the broader study: ImmuneRACE Cohort 3 recovered participants were defined by two consecutive negative NP/OP PCR tests, healthcare professional clearance, or symptom resolution. The repertoires were released in a freely available public database meant as a resource for research on the immune response to SARS-CoV-2. The prospective study material was composed of cDNA or gDNA derived from T cells, B-cell-depleted T cells, or PBMCs. The samples were drawn from two sources: the first 160 participants of the ongoing ImmuneRACE study, and 1,200 or so subjects contributed by 6 global collaborators. Where HLA class I and class II types were available, the types were taken from metadata supplied by the sample provider, not from assay-based typing. The collaborator samples originated in the United States, Italy and Spain and spanned the acute and convalescent phases of COVID-19. Deeply sampled blood TCRbeta repertoires from subjects exposed to, actively infected with, or recovered from COVID-19 were included in the dataset. The sample metadata nearly always contained a de-identified subject ID, COVID-19 status, age in years and sex. Results and caveats for the whole study, not just this receptor: The amount of clinical and demographic metadata varied by source and participant and was provided uncurated.

Concerning this clone: The target of this receptor is not known. The input lacks base qualities; no much larger clone sits a single base away.

Participants in the prospective study were enrolled through a virtual design, were aged 18 to 89 years, and lived in roughly 24 United States geographic areas. In the prospective study, cohorts were assigned on the basis of participant-reported clinical history obtained from a screening survey and a study questionnaire. In the prospective study, whole blood, serum and a nasopharyngeal or oropharyngeal swab were collected from each participant by mobile phlebotomists. Additional blood draws and questionnaires over an approximately 2-month period could optionally be provided by prospective study participants. Blood samples from the prospective study were shipped frozen or at room temperature prior to DNA extraction. The immunoSEQ Assay, a bias-controlled multiplex PCR, was used to amplify TCRbeta CDR3 regions from genomic DNA. As for the authors' bioinformatics: The number of nucleated cells in each sample was estimated by amplification of reference gene primers within the assay. To quantify the absolute abundance of each unique TCRbeta CDR3 rearrangement, sequence reads were collapsed and filtered. For each sample, productive Simpson clonality was calculated by taking the square root of Simpson's diversity index across productive rearrangements. TCRdb stores this immuneACCESS table with in-frame sequences only. Part of the clones is absent; in the studies checked, under half of the shortfall reflects unresolved V genes, and no reason is known for the rest. V and J calls and clone size come straight from that table; D and trimming were deduced from the DNA. The sample table contains about 170,000 clones; only one count was recorded for 79% of them. The top ten clones comprise roughly 19% of the sample.

The germline V gene supplies CDR1 SGHRS and CDR2 YFSETQ. The CDR3 runs 14 amino acids, cysteine and phenylalanine included. Of all the DNA, just the CDR3 is kept, 42 bases in frame from base 1. Trimming removed 4 bases from V and 6 bases from J, leaving 13 bases between the germline ends. This TCR derives from a woman in her 70s in a cohort exposed to, infected with or recovered from COVID-19 (not recorded which). The chain is encoded by TRBV5-1 joined to TRBJ1-4; the D gene assignment is ambiguous. Material: PBMCs or T cells enriched from blood (not recorded which). DNA sequence: TGCGCCAGCAGCCCGACGGGAGGCGATGAAAAACTGTTTTTT. Its amino acids are CASSPTGGDEKLFF.